Following are 5 T cell receptor beta chains from one sample sequenced in a study of cytomegalovirus exposure and HLA in healthy donors. The PCR contained 60 Vbeta and 13 Jbeta primers. TCRdb's table, derived via immunoSEQ multiplex PCR, lists solely in-frame clones and lacks some. This sample has under 150,000 clones, with approximately 80% found just once. Source material: PBMCs. These receptors were obtained from a man between 50 and 59 years old in good health and CMV-seronegative.

The V and J genes are TRBV28 and TRBJ1-2; D unresolved. Germline values: CDR1 MDHEN, CDR2 SYDVKM. V was clipped by 1 base and J by 5 bases, with 5 bases between them. There are 12 residues in the CDR3. The CDR3 spells CASSLSGYGYTF. The CDR3 coding sequence is TGTGCCAGCAGTTTATCGGGATATGGCTACACCTTC.

This clone was detected once. This rearrangement joins TRBV10-3 to TRBJ2-6; 9 positions match TRBD1. Trimming took 2 bases from V and 4 from J; bases not matched to a gene: 12. The CDR3 extends over 19 amino acids. The V gene's germline CDR1 is ENHRY and CDR2 SYGVKD. CDR3 nucleotide sequence: TGTGCCATCAGTGAGGGGGGACAGGGAAGCTGGGGAGGGGCCAACGTCCTGACTTTC. Amino acids: CAISEGGQGSWGGANVLTF.

The sample holds a few counts of this clone. The chain employs TRBV7-6 and TRBJ2-1; 7 bases match TRBD2. With 5 bases clipped from V and 10 bases from J, the junction kept 5 bases outside the gene matches. Germline CDR1 reads SGHVS; CDR2 reads FNYEAQ. The CDR3 is 12 residues long. CDR3 protein: CASSAGGTEQFF. The CDR3 DNA is TGTGCCAGCAGCGCCGGGGGGACGGAGCAGTTCTTC.

This chain uses TRBV9 with TRBJ1-1, with a weak D call TRBD1 (5 bases). V lost 3 bases, J lost 4 bases, and 16 bases lay in between. The CDR3 spans 15 residues. Germline V gene data show CDR1 as SGDLS and CDR2 as YYNGEE. CDR3 amino acids: CASSAGKGFVTEAFF. CDR3 in DNA: TGTGCCAGCAGCGCCGGAAAGGGGTTTGTCACTGAAGCTTTCTTT. Full variable domain (outside the CDR3, taken from reference TRBV9 and TRBJ1-1): DSGVTQTPKHLITATGQRVTLRCSPRSGDLSVYWYQQSLDQGLQFLIQYYNGEERAKGNILERFSAQQFPDLHSELNLSSLELGDSALYFCASSAGKGFVTEAFFGQGTRLTVV.

V usage is TRBV19 and J usage is TRBJ2-3; 12 positions agree with TRBD2. There are 16 residues in the CDR3. Germline assignment: CDR1 LNHDA and CDR2 SQIVND (reference sequence). After removal of 3 bases from V and 3 bases from J, the junction contained 4 bases not matched to a gene. The CDR3 nucleotides read TGTGCCAGTAGTATGACTAGCGGGGGAGAGACAGATACGCAGTATTTT. Translating gives CASSMTSGGETDTQYF. Supplemented by reference TRBV19 and TRBJ2-3, the full variable domain reads DGGITQSPKYLFRKEGQNVTLSCEQNLNHDAMYWYRQDPGQGLRLIYYSQIVNDFQKGDIAEGYSVSREKKESFPLTVTSAQKNPTAFYLCASSMTSGGETDTQYFGPGTRLTVL.